This T cell receptor (beta chain) appears in the sequencing data of a study of CD8 T cells in ankylosing spondylitis (dated by TCRdb to 2015 to 2018). Describing the broader study: T cell receptor beta repertoires were profiled in healthy donors and ankylosing spondylitis patients so that disease-linked TCR variants could be found. The full study cohort was made up of 20 to 25 ankylosing spondylitis patients and more than 90 healthy donors. Peripheral blood samples were taken, and synovial fluid was additionally collected from ankylosing spondylitis patients.

As to this clonotype: Its cognate antigen has yet to be identified. No much larger clone is present one base from it, and per-base qualities are unavailable.

The CDR3 sequence holds 13 residues, the cysteine and phenylalanine included. Of the read, only the CDR3 DNA is kept; its 39 bases are in frame from base 1. V is shortened by 2 bases, J by 4 bases, and the region joining them spans 11 bases. Sequences SQVTM (CDR1) and ANQGSEA (CDR2) are obtained from the germline V gene. Sequencer: Illumina HiSeq 2500. Quantitative 5'-RACE with molecular barcodes was the method used to prepare the TCR beta libraries. From the authors' description of their analysis: To identify disease-linked TCR variants, a new computational method was used, one built on a probabilistic model of VDJ rearrangement. TCRdb trimmed the raw reads at Q25, called clones with MiXCR and kept productive beta chains. Every distinct CDR3 protein forms one entry, paired with its most common genes and DNA. Clone size and V and J calls follow TCRdb, not the original study. The sample table shows 350,000 or so distinct CDR3 sequences, and 6.5% to 10% are seen once. Roughly 15% of the sample comes from the top ten.

Findings and caveats that apply to the study as a whole: Blood from ankylosing spondylitis patients appeared to be characterized by a TCR beta motif composed of several highly homologous amino acid variants. Significant enrichment of the disease-linked clones was reported in matched synovial fluid samples from ankylosing spondylitis patients. Some motif variants had previously been reported in the synovial fluid and blood of reactive arthritis patients, which suggests shared mechanisms of disease initiation. The disease-linked clones showed a CD8+ phenotype and occurred at relatively low frequencies in peripheral blood.

The sample was blood, either unsorted or a sorted T cell fraction (not recorded which). The TCR was taken from a male donor with ankylosing spondylitis. The chain links TRBV29-1 with TRBJ1-2, and TRBD1 may be the D gene, going by 6 matching bases. The nucleotide sequence is TGCAGCGTTGAACCCGGGACACGCTATGGCTACACCTTC. Translation gives CSVEPGTRYGYTF.